This T cell receptor beta chain originates from a study of human T cells and chemical hapten exposure. Time point reported: patch test 1, 2 weeks after DPC sensitization. Treatment noted: therapeutic diphenylcyclopropenone sensitization with weekly scalp DPC. One entry per CDR3 protein results from TCRdb running MiXCR on the RACE reads. The repertoire consists of about 360,000 distinct CDR3 sequences, with 5.5% to 8% occurring once and the leading ten covering roughly 8%. Per germline, CDR1 PRHDT and CDR2 FYEKMQ (reference sequence). This CDR3 spans 15 amino acids. V lost 0 bases and J lost 9, with 12 bases in between.

This chain links TRBV13 with TRBJ1-6; D remains ambiguous. This sample comprised whole blood, obtained in connection with sensitization to the hapten diphenylcyclopropenone (DPC). This receptor was identified in a woman aged 18 to 35 with alopecia areata. Some clones in this sample may be carry-over from other donors' samples. The CDR3 nucleotides are TGTGCCAGCAGCTTAGGCCTGGCAGGTCGTTCACCCCTCCACTTT. Protein product: CASSLGLAGRSPLHF.